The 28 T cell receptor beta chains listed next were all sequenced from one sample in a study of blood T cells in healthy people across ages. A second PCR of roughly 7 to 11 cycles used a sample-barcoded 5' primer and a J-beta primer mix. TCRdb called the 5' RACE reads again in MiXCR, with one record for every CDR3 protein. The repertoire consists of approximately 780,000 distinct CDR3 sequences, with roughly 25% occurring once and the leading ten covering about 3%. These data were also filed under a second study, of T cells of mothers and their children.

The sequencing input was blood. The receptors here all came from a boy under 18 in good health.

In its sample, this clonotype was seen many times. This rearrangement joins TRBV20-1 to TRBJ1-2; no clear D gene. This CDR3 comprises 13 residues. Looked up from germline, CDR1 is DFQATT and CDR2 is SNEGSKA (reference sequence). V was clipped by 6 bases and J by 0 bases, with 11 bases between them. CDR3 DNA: TGCAGTGCGTGGAGACCAGCTAACTATGGCTACACCTTC. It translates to CSAWRPANYGYTF.

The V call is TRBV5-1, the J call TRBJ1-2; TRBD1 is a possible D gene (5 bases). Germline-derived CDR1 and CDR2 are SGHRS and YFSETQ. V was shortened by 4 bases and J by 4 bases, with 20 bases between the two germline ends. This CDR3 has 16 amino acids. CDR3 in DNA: TGCGCCAGCAGCCCACTGCCCCTGGGGCAGGGCTATGGCTACACCTTC. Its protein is CASSPLPLGQGYGYTF.

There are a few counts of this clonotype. As DNA, the CDR3 is TGTGCCAGCAGTTCCCGTGAAGCTTTCTTT. Amino acid sequence: CASSSREAFF. The chain is built from TRBV6-6 and TRBJ1-1; D unresolved. The germline V and J ends were trimmed by 4 bases and 7 bases, with 4 bases remaining between them. The length of the CDR3 is 10 residues. Germline V gene data show CDR1 as MNHNY and CDR2 as SVGAGI (reference sequence).

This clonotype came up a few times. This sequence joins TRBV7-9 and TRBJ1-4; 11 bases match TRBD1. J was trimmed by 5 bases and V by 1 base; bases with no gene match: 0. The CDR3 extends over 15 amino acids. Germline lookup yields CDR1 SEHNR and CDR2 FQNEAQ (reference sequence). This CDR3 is CASSLGDRGNEKLFF. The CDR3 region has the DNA TGTGCCAGCAGCTTAGGGGACAGGGGGAATGAAAAACTGTTTTTT.

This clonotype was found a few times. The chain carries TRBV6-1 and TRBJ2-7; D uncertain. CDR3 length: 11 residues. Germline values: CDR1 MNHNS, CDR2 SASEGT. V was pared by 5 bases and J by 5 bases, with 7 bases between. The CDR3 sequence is CASSTSNEQYF. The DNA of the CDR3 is TGTGCCAGCAGTACTTCCAACGAGCAGTACTTC.

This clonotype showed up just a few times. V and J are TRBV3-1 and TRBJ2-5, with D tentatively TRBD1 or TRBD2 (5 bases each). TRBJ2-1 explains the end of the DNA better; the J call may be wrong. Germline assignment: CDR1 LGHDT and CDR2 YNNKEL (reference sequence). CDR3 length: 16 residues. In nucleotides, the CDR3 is TGTGCCAGCAGCCAGGACCGGGACGATAAGGCCAATGAGCAGTTCTTC. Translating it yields CASSQDRDDKANEQFF.

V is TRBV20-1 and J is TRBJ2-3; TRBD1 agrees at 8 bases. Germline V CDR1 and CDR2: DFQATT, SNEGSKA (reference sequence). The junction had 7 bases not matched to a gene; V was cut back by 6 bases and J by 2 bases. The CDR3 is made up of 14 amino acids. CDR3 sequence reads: CSASQGAITDTQYF. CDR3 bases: TGCAGTGCGTCCCAGGGGGCTATCACAGATACGCAGTATTTT.

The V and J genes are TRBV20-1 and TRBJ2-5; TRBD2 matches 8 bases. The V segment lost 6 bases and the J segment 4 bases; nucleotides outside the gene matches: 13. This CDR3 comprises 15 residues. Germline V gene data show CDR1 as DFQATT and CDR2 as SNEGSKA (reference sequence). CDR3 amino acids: CSASQRRGARETQYF. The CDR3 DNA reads TGCAGTGCCAGTCAGAGGCGGGGGGCCCGAGAGACCCAGTACTTC.

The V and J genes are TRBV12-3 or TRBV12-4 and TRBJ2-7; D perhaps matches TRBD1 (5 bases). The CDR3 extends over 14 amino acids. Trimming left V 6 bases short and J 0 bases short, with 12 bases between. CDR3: CASREQGSSYEQYF. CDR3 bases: TGTGCCAGCAGAGAGCAGGGTTCCTCCTACGAGCAGTACTTC.

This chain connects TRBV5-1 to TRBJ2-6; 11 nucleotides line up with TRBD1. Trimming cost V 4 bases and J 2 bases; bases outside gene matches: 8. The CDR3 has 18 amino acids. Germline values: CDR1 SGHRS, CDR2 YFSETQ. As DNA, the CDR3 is TGCGCCAGCAGCCTAGGACAGGGGGCTTCGGCTGGGGCCAACGTCCTGACTTTC. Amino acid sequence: CASSLGQGASAGANVLTF.

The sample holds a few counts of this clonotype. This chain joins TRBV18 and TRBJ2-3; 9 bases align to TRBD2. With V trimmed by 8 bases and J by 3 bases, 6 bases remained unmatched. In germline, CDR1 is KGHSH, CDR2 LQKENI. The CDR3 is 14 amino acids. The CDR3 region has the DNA TGTGCCAGCGCCTTAGCGGGGGCTACAGATACGCAGTATTTT. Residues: CASALAGATDTQYF.

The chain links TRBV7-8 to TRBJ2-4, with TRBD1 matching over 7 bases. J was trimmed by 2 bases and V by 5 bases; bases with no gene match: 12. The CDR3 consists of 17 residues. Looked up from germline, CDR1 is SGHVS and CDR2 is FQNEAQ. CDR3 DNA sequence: TGTGCCAGCAGCCACACTCCGACAGGGTTCTCCAAAAACATTCAGTACTTC. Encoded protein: CASSHTPTGFSKNIQYF.

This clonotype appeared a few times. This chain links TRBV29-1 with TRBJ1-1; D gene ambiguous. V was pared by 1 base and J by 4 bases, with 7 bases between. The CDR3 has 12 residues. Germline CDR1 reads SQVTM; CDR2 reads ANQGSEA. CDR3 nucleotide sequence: TGCAGCGTTGAAGGTTGGGGCACTGAAGCTTTCTTT. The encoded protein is CSVEGWGTEAFF.

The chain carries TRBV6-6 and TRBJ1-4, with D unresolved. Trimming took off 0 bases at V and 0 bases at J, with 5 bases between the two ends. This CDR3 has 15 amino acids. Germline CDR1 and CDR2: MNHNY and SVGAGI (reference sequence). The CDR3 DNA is TGTGCCAGCAGTTACTCGGCAGCAACTAATGAAAAACTGTTTTTT. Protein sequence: CASSYSAATNEKLFF.

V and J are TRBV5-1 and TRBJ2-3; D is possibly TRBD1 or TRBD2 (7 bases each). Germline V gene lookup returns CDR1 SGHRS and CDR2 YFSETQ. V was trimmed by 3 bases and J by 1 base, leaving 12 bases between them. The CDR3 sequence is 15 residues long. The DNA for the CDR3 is TGCGCCAGCAGCTCAGGGGGGGATGGCACAGATACGCAGTATTTT. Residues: CASSSGGDGTDTQYF.

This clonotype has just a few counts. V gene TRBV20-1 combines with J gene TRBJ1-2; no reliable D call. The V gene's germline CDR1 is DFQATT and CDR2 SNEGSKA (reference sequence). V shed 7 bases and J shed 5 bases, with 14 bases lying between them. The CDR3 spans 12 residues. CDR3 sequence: CSGGRVGYGYTF. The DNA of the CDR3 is TGCAGTGGGGGTAGAGTGGGGTATGGCTACACCTTC.

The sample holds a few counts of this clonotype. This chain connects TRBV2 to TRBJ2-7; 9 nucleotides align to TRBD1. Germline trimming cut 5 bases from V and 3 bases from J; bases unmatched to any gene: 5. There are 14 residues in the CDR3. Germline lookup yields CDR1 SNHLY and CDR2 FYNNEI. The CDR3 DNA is TGTGCCAGCAGTACCGGGACAGGGTACTACGAGCAGTACTTC. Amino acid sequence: CASSTGTGYYEQYF.

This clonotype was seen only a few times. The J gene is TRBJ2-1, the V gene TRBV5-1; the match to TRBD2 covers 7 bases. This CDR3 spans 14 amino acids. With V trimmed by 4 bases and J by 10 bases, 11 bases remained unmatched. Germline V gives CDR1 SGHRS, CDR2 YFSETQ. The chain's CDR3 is CASSLIRTRDEQFF. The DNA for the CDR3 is TGCGCCAGCAGCCTCATCAGGACTAGGGACGAGCAGTTCTTC.

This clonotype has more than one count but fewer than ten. CDR3 residues: CASSPRGRDQPQHF. The CDR3 DNA reads as TGCGCCAGCAGCCCTCGTGGGCGAGATCAGCCCCAGCATTTT. The gene calls are TRBV4-1 and TRBJ1-5, with D uncertain. CDR3 size: 14 residues. The V end lost 4 bases, the J end lost 5 bases, and 12 bases lay between the germline ends. Germline V gives CDR1 MGHRA, CDR2 YSYEKL.

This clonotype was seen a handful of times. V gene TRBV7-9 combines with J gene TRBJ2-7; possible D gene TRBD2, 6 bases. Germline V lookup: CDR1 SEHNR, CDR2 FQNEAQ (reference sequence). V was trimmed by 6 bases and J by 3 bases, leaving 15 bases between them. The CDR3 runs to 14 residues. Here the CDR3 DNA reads TGTGCCAGCAGTCCCGGGGGTCACATCTACGAGCAGTACTTC. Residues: CASSPGGHIYEQYF.

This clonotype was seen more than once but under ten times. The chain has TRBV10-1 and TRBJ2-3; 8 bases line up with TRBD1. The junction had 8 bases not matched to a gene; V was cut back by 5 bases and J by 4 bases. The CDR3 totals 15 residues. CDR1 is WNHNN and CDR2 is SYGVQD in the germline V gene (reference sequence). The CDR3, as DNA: TGCGCCAGCAGTCCGGACAGGGAAAGAGCAGATACGCAGTATTTT. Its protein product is CASSPDRERADTQYF.

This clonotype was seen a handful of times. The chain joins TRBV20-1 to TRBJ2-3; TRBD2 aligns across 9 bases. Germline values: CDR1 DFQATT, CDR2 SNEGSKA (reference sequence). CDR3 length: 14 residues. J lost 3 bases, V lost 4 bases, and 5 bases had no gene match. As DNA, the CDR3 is TGCAGTGCTATAGCGGGGGAGGGGACAGATACGCAGTATTTT. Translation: CSAIAGEGTDTQYF.

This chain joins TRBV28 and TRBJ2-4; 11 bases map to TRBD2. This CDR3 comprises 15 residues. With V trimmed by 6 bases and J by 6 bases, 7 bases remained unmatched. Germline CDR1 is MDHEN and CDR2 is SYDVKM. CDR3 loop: CASSPPSGGLNIQYF. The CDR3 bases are TGTGCCAGCAGCCCGCCTAGCGGGGGGTTAAACATTCAGTACTTC.

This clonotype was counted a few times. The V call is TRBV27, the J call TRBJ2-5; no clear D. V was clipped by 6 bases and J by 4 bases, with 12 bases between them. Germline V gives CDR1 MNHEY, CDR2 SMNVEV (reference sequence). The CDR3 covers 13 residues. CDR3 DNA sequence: TGTGCCAGCAGCCGCAGGAACCCAGAGACCCAGTACTTC. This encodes CASSRRNPETQYF.

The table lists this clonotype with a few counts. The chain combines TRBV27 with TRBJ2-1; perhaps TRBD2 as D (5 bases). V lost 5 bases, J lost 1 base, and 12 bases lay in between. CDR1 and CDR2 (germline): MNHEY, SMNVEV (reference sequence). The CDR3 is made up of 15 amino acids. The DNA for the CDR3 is TGTGCCAGCAGTCCCTTCCGGGGTTCCTACAATGAGCAGTTCTTC. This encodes CASSPFRGSYNEQFF.

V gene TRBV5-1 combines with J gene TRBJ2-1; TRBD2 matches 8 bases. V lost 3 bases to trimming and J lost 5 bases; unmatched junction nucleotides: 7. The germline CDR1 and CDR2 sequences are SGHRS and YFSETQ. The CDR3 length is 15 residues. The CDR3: CASSSSGSFNNEQFF. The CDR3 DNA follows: TGCGCCAGCAGCTCAAGCGGGAGTTTCAACAATGAGCAGTTCTTC.

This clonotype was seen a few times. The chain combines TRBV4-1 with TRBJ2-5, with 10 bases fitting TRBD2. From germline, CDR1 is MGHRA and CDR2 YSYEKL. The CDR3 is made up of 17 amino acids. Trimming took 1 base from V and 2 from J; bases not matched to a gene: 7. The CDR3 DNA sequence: TGCGCCAGCAGCCAAGTATTAGCGGGGGGAAATCAAGAGACCCAGTACTTC. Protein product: CASSQVLAGGNQETQYF.

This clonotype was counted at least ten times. The CDR3 DNA is TGCGCCAGCAGCTTGGCAGCTAGCGGGGGGCTCTTGAGCTCCTACAATGAGCAGTTCTTC. It translates to CASSLAASGGLLSSYNEQFF. J is TRBJ2-1 and V is TRBV5-1; 11 bases line up with TRBD2. V shed 0 bases, J shed 0 bases, and the junction held 11 bases outside the gene matches. The CDR3 is made up of 20 amino acids. Germline assignment: CDR1 SGHRS and CDR2 YFSETQ. The whole variable domain, remainder taken from reference TRBV5-1 and TRBJ2-1, is KAGVTQTPRYLIKTRGQQVTLSCSPISGHRSVSWYQQTPGQGLQFLFEYFSETQRNKGNFPGRFSGRQFSNSRSEMNVSTLELGDSALYLCASSLAASGGLLSSYNEQFFGPGTRLTVL.